This T cell receptor beta chain is drawn from a study of blood T cell repertoires in COVID-19. The method was immunoSEQ multiplex PCR; TCRdb's version includes in-frame clones alone and lacks a portion of them. The table lists 280,000 or so clones, 90% of them singletons. The CDR3 has 13 residues. The ends lost 6 bases at V and 8 bases at J; junction bases unmatched: 8. CDR1 is KGHSH, CDR2 LQKENI, per germline. Participants were aged about 18 to 100 years from approximately 25 US areas. The TCR was taken from a woman under 30 with acute COVID-19. Sequencing used PBMCs or T cells enriched from blood (not recorded which). This chain joins TRBV18 and TRBJ1-2; 8 bases fit TRBD1. CDR3 nucleotide sequence: TGTGCCAGCTCGCTGGGACAGGTTAGAGGCTACACCTTC. It is translated as CASSLGQVRGYTF.